This T cell receptor beta chain was captured by sequencing in a study of PD-L1 blockade in urothelial cancer. Study results and limitations: Blood TCR clonality below the median before treatment was a predictor of better survival.

Regarding time point: pretreatment peripheral blood. The junction had 9 bases not matched to a gene; V was cut back by 5 bases and J by 5 bases. The germline gives CDR1 SGHNT, CDR2 YYREEE (reference sequence). This CDR3 spans 15 amino acids. Added to each PCR by spiking were synthetic TCR analog templates. The assay was immunoSEQ multiplex PCR, and TCRdb's table has in-frame clones only and misses some. This table has roughly 67,000 clones, approximately 86% appearing once. As regards this clone: What it binds is unknown.

The genes are TRBV5-4 and TRBJ2-5, with TRBD2 identical over 10 bases. The source of this sequence is a man in his sixties with urothelial cancer. Sample: PBMCs, taken around atezolizumab (anti-PD-L1) treatment. The CDR3 is CASSFPERGGETQYF. The CDR3 DNA follows: TGTGCCAGCAGTTTTCCTGAGCGGGGGGGTGAGACCCAGTACTTC.